The next 17 T cell receptor beta chains were all read from a single sample in a study of blood T cell repertoires in COVID-19. TCRdb's table, derived via immunoSEQ multiplex PCR, lists solely in-frame clones and lacks some. The repertoire includes some 370,000 clones, approximately 89% of them detected once, and roughly 10% sits in the top ten. The sample comprised peripheral blood. These receptors were taken from a woman aged 25-40 years with COVID-19, enrolled during active disease.

The chain combines TRBV27 with TRBJ2-4; 14 nucleotides align to TRBD2. The CDR3 loop spans 16 amino acids. Germline assignment: CDR1 MNHEY and CDR2 SMNVEV (reference sequence). V lost 8 bases, J lost 10 bases, and 13 bases stayed unmatched. For the CDR3, the DNA is TGTGCCAGCCGGCCGGGGGGGACTAGCGGGAGAGGGATTCAGTACTTC. Translated, it gives CASRPGGTSGRGIQYF.

The chain is built from TRBV5-4 and TRBJ2-1; D call uncertain. The germline V and J ends were trimmed by 2 bases and 10 bases, with 10 bases remaining between them. The germline gives CDR1 SGHNT, CDR2 YYREEE (reference sequence). The CDR3 has 12 amino acids. The CDR3 loop is CASSLDNQEQFF. For the CDR3, the DNA is TGTGCCAGCAGCTTAGACAACCAGGAGCAGTTCTTC. Full variable domain (remainder filled in from reference TRBV5-4 and TRBJ2-1): ETGVTQSPTHLIKTRGQQVTLRCSSQSGHNTVSWYQQALGQGPQFIFQYYREEENGRGNFPPRFSGLQFPNYSSELNVNALELDDSALYLCASSLDNQEQFFGPGTRLTVL.

In this sample, this clone turned up a few times. This sequence joins TRBV7-8 and TRBJ1-3; 11 nucleotides match TRBD1. The CDR3 length is 15 residues. Germline V gene sequence: CDR1 SGHVS, CDR2 FQNEAQ. V lost 4 bases to trimming and J lost 8 bases; unmatched junction nucleotides: 7. This CDR3 is CASSSEDRGLYTIYF. The CDR3 DNA is TGTGCCAGCAGCTCTGAGGACAGGGGGCTATACACCATATATTTT.

The genes are TRBV9 and TRBJ1-3; a weak D match, TRBD1 (6 bases). V lost 2 bases, J lost 2 bases, and 8 bases lay in between. The CDR3 covers 14 residues. Germline V gene lookup returns CDR1 SGDLS and CDR2 YYNGEE. The CDR3 DNA follows: TGTGCCAGCAGCGTTCAGGGGCCTGGAAACACCATATATTTT. Its translation is CASSVQGPGNTIYF.

The gene calls are TRBV29-1 and TRBJ1-2; TRBD1 matches at 8 bases. The V gene end was trimmed by 6 bases and the J gene end by 5 bases; junction bases not matched to a gene: 5. Germline-derived CDR1 and CDR2 are SQVTM and ANQGSEA. CDR3 length equals 12 residues. This CDR3 is CSVAGGGYGYTF. DNA of the CDR3: TGCAGCGTAGCAGGGGGCGGTTATGGCTACACCTTC.

The rearrangement uses TRBV5-1 and TRBJ2-7; 8 bases match TRBD1. Germline CDR1 and CDR2: SGHRS and YFSETQ. V shed 0 bases, J shed 4 bases, and the junction held 15 bases outside the gene matches. The CDR3 covers 18 residues. Here the CDR3 reads CASSLVGRTGLSWYEQYF. For the CDR3, the DNA is TGCGCCAGCAGCTTGGTGGGGCGGACAGGGCTCTCCTGGTACGAGCAGTACTTC.

The chain employs TRBV5-6 and TRBJ2-7; D perhaps matches TRBD1 (6 bases). V lost 5 bases and J 5 bases, leaving 14 bases between the germline ends. The CDR3 loop spans 13 amino acids. Looked up from germline, CDR1 is SGHDT and CDR2 is YYEEEE. CDR3 bases: TGTGCCAGCAGTTCTACAGGGATCCACGAGCAGTACTTC. Translation gives CASSSTGIHEQYF.

Here the CDR3 DNA reads TGTGCCAGCAGCCGGGGACTAGCGGCTGGGGCCAACGTCCTGACTTTC. Its translation is CASSRGLAAGANVLTF. The chain combines TRBV3-1 (or the pseudogene TRBV3-2) with TRBJ2-6; 11 bases map to TRBD2. V dropped 4 bases and J dropped 2; count of bases not matched to a gene: 1. Germline V lookup: CDR1 LGHDT, CDR2 YNNKEL (reference sequence). CDR3 length: 16 residues.

This chain's CDR3 is CASSPSDTFTNEQFF. DNA of the CDR3: TGTGCCAGTAGTCCTTCGGACACCTTCACCAATGAGCAGTTCTTC. The V gene is TRBV19, the J gene TRBJ2-1, with D possibly matching TRBD1 (5 bases). V lost 5 bases, J lost 6 bases, and 17 bases lay in between. The CDR3 contains 15 residues. Per the germline V gene, CDR1 is LNHDA and CDR2 is SQIVND (reference sequence).

The V and J genes are TRBV7-9 and TRBJ1-2; D uncertain. With 1 base removed from V and 1 base from J, the gap between germline ends came to 10 bases. The V gene's germline CDR1 is SEHNR and CDR2 FQNEAQ (reference sequence). This CDR3 has 15 residues. The CDR3 loop is CASSLGEGFNYGYTF. The CDR3 coding sequence is TGTGCCAGCAGCTTAGGCGAGGGCTTTAACTATGGCTACACCTTC.

This chain connects TRBV28 to TRBJ1-5, with 8 bases fitting TRBD1. V lost 5 bases, J lost 7 bases, and 10 bases stayed unmatched. This CDR3 region has 15 residues. CDR1 MDHEN and CDR2 SYDVKM come from the germline V gene. Here the CDR3 reads CASSLERTGWQPQHF. The CDR3 DNA reads TGTGCCAGCAGTCTCGAAAGGACAGGGTGGCAGCCCCAGCATTTT.

This clone showed up just once. The rearrangement uses TRBV27 and TRBJ2-6, with no clear D. The V gene lost 6 bases and the J gene lost 2 bases, with 14 bases spanning the gap. Germline-derived CDR1 and CDR2 are MNHEY and SMNVEV (reference sequence). This CDR3 contains 16 residues. The CDR3 region has the DNA TGTGCCAGCAGCCAAACCTCCCGGGCTGGGGCCAACGTCCTGACTTTC. Translating gives CASSQTSRAGANVLTF.

The chain links TRBV19 to TRBJ2-5; 7 bases map to TRBD2. With 3 bases clipped from V and 5 bases from J, the junction kept 6 bases outside the gene matches. There are 14 residues in the CDR3. The germline V gene has CDR1 LNHDA and CDR2 SQIVND (reference sequence). This chain's CDR3 is CASSIGLGWETQYF. CDR3 bases: TGTGCCAGTAGTATCGGACTAGGGTGGGAGACCCAGTACTTC.

The rearrangement uses TRBV28 and TRBJ1-3; no clear D. The length of the CDR3 is 13 residues. V lost 6 bases to trimming and J lost 8 bases, with 14 bases between them. Germline assignment: CDR1 MDHEN and CDR2 SYDVKM. The CDR3 nucleotides are TGTGCCAGCAGCCTAGCCCAGGCGTACACCATATATTTT. Residues: CASSLAQAYTIYF.

This chain uses TRBV11-3 with TRBJ2-5; TRBD2 aligns across 11 bases. The length of the CDR3 is 15 residues. With 4 bases clipped from V and 3 bases from J, the junction kept 4 bases outside the gene matches. Looked up from germline, CDR1 is SGHNT and CDR2 is YENEEA. CDR3 loop: CASSSGTSGKETQYF. CDR3 coding DNA: TGTGCCAGCAGCTCCGGGACTAGCGGTAAAGAGACCCAGTACTTC.

The chain recombines TRBV7-6 with TRBJ1-1; 7 bases align to TRBD1. The CDR3 consists of 13 residues. V lost 1 base, J lost 8 bases, and 4 bases stayed unmatched. Germline V lookup: CDR1 SGHVS, CDR2 FNYEAQ. CDR3 bases: TGTGCCAGCAGCTTAGAGACAGGGTCGGAAGCTTTCTTT. It specifies CASSLETGSEAFF.

This clone was found many times. The CDR3 sequence is CAISERQEYSGNTIYF. CDR3 coding DNA: TGTGCCATCAGTGAGCGGCAGGAATACTCTGGAAACACCATATATTTT. The chain uses TRBV10-3 and TRBJ1-3; the D is unclear. The V end was cut by 2 bases, the J end by 0 bases, with 11 bases between. In germline, CDR1 is ENHRY, CDR2 SYGVKD. The CDR3 totals 16 residues.